The source of this T cell receptor (beta chain) is a study of blood T cell repertoires in COVID-19. Study information: Both acute and convalescent COVID-19 samples were obtained from the United States, Italy and Spain. The cDNA or gDNA used as material had been derived from T cells, B-cell-depleted T cells, or PBMCs.

In the original analysis: Estimates of nucleated cell counts were drawn from the amplification of reference gene primers. Sequencing used immunoSEQ multiplex PCR; TCRdb keeps in-frame clones, though not all of them. V and J calls and clone size follow that table, whereas D and trimming were derived from the DNA. The sample holds roughly 170,000 clones; about 84% are singletons and the top ten take roughly 5.7%. Germline assignment: CDR1 SGDLS and CDR2 YYNGEE. The length of the CDR3 is 17 residues. After removal of 3 bases from V and 3 bases from J, the junction contained 8 bases not matched to a gene.

The chain uses TRBV9 and TRBJ2-1; TRBD2 agrees at 11 bases. The sequencing sample was made of PBMCs or T cells enriched from blood (not recorded which). The origin of this receptor is a woman aged 40 to 50 with acute COVID-19. Written as DNA, the CDR3 is TGTGCCAGCAGCGCCGTAGGGGGGACTAGCGGCTACAATGAGCAGTTCTTC. This codes for CASSAVGGTSGYNEQFF.